The TCR beta chain under discussion was sequenced for a study of cytomegalovirus exposure and HLA in healthy donors (TCRdb year 2017). Background on the whole study: An earlier analysis of roughly 500 of the donors reported 250 to 350 Gb of sequence data and 117 million unique TCR beta sequences obtained from around 190 million T cells. Besides the first cohort of roughly 640 subjects, a separate validation cohort made up of 95 to 150 different subjects was used. To decide whether each TCR beta V gene segment behaved as functional or pseudogenic, an earlier analysis of some 600 of the donors relied on high-throughput TCR beta sequencing. HLA typing included class I and class II loci at four-digit resolution. All discovery cohort repertoires had been generated using a single sequencing platform. The study was designed to test whether signatures of past pathogen exposure could be identified by cataloging public T cell receptors. In the later analysis, no new phenotypic data were used to find candidate immune exposures; instead, reliance was placed on TCR beta sequences and their occurrence across donors. Using immunosequencing, the study profiled T cell repertoires from fewer than 850 subjects and related those repertoires to cytomegalovirus serostatus. In a later genetic analysis, genome-wide SNP genotypes for about three fifths of the 666 donors were used, and that subset was treated as a discovery cohort. An early release covering more than 500 HLA-typed donors comprised approximately 300 gigabases of sequencing data and around 86 million unique TCR sequences. Of the roughly 400 genotyped donors, approximately 82% fell in the genetic ancestry cluster associated with self-reported Caucasian donors. A later analysis re-analyzed previously published TCR beta repertoires from about 730 donors and added high-resolution HLA genotyping to study TCR occurrence patterns. Four to six DR-DQ haplotypes were handled as single units for association and clustering, since linkage in the cohort was strong. Alongside the repertoire data, information on donor age, sex, ethnicity and CMV serostatus was compiled. The number of typed donors differed by locus: about 620-630 for A, B, C, DRB1 and DQB1; 522 for DQA1; 600 to 610 for DPA1; and 400 to 480 for DPB1. The study combined high-throughput TCR immunosequencing, statistical association of individual TCRs with disease status, and machine learning to predict cytomegalovirus infection status. Across 398 genotyped donors of the cohort, an average of about 240,000 unique TCR beta nucleotide sequences per donor were sequenced, and about a sixth of those sequences were non-productive.

The cohort consisted of more than 650 healthy bone marrow donors. At the time of sampling, all cohort members were nominally healthy, though unrecorded immune exposures were likely present. The donor tested CMV seropositive, placing the donor among the 250 to 300 seropositive members of the cohort. Each donor provided a peripheral blood sample, and peripheral blood mononuclear cells were used for TCR beta sequencing. Genomic DNA was extracted from the blood cell samples with the Qiagen DNeasy Blood Extraction Kit. Notes on this clone: Its specific antigen is unknown. One base away there is no much larger clone; base qualities are not given.

The study at large found these results: According to a later genetic analysis, donors in an Asian-associated ancestry cluster had fewer N-insertions in productive TCRs than the approximately 690-donor mean. Because HLA typing was unavailable for some donors at each locus, only the typed subset was used in association tests. Roughly uniform sequencing depth across donors was assumed in presence/absence analyses, although this assumption may not hold. According to a later analysis, parvovirus B19, influenza, CMV and Epstein-Barr virus appeared linked to several top co-occurrence clusters. Three of the identified cytomegalovirus-associated TCR beta chains were confirmed in vitro to be specific for cytomegalovirus antigens. An association between a missense DCLRE1C variant and V-gene and J-gene trimming of TCR beta chains was found in a later genetic analysis and replicated in an independent cohort. In an earlier analysis of a few hundred of the donors, most TCR beta V segments were observed in productive rearrangements about 87% or about 30% of the time, broadly matching IMGT annotations. Correlated functional status among segregating V segments might reflect linkage disequilibrium, but an unknown experimental factor could not be ruled out. A later analysis found that HLA-associated TCR beta chains were more clonally expanded and had lower generation probabilities than equally common non-associated chains. Most CMV-associated TCR beta chains appeared to be HLA-restricted in a later analysis, and the HLA associations seemed to be driven largely by CMV exposure. Strong co-occurrence of HLA alleles, especially DR and DQ, made assigning TCR associations to individual alleles difficult. Some IMGT-functional V segments, including TRBV6-2 and TRBV6-3, could not be distinguished by the 87-base-pair reads and were therefore excluded. In a later analysis, the rate of TCR association differed among HLA loci, with DRB1 alleles having the most associated TCRs and HLA-C alleles having the fewest. The sequencing pipeline was judged likely to have produced a cluster of highly shared sequence variants as a technical artifact. Only TCR beta chains were sequenced in this cohort, and the absence of alpha or paired-chain data limited detectable features. Because counts were too low, around 17 rarely observed V segments, including chromosome 9 orphons, were left out of the earlier analysis of approximately 580 of the donors. The classifier was reported to diagnose cytomegalovirus status with high specificity and sensitivity in both the original and validation cohorts. Most TCR sequences were observed very rarely across donors, whereas some public TCRs were present in many individuals. In a later analysis, some 17,000 TCR beta sequences were associated with specific HLA alleles at a false discovery rate of 0.05. A further reported finding was that TCR beta sequences accurately predicted the HLA-A and HLA-B alleles for most subjects in the first cohort. According to the authors, the approach could potentially be generalized to other disease states and immunological phenotypes. The study gave a list of about 150 TCR beta chains associated with cytomegalovirus. The only immune exposure information available for the cohort was CMV serostatus.

The library was built by means of the immunoSEQ multiplex PCR assay. For the multiplex PCR, a mixture combining 60 forward primers for TCR Vbeta segments and 13 reverse primers for TCR Jbeta segments was used. Amplification of the CDR3 region of rearranged TCR beta genes was performed with a multiplex PCR assay on genomic DNA. Amplified TCR beta libraries were sequenced as 87-base-pair reads on the Illumina HiSeq System. In the authors' own workflow: A later analysis tallied 75 million to 85 million unique TCR beta chains across the 666 repertoires, and some 10 million of those chains were shared by two or more donors. Raw reads were error-corrected and collapsed into unique sequences by a nearest-neighbor algorithm in which closely related sequences were merged to remove PCR and sequencing errors. CDR3 sequences were aligned to IMGT reference sequences to assign V, D and J gene segments. For a sequence to be retained, a match of at least six nucleotides to both a V gene segment and a J gene segment was required. A rearrangement counted as productive if the CDR3 had no stop codons and remained in frame with V and J, and every other rearrangement counted as non-productive. CDR3 was defined by IMGT convention, running from the second conserved V-encoded cysteine to the conserved J-encoded phenylalanine. The earlier analysis of about 610 of the donors excluded sequences that lacked an unambiguous match to a single V gene segment. In an earlier analysis of 450 to 750 of the donors, a V segment was called functional when productive rearrangements were above 56.7%, and segregating when the standard deviation between donors exceeded 5%. A statistical classification framework was built for diagnosing cytomegalovirus status from the catalog of TCR beta chain sequences. V and J gene assignment, in a later analysis, came from comparing TCR nucleotide sequences with IMGT/GENE-DB human TR gene sequences. The TCRdist pipeline was used in a later analysis to assign CDR3 sequences and most-parsimonious VDJ recombination scenarios. In a later analysis, every TCR beta chain was defined by the combination of its CDR3 amino acid sequence and its V-gene family, and reads without a unique V-gene family were dropped. A later analysis removed 600 or so highly shared, low-generation-probability nucleotide sequences to deal with suspected cross-contamination and a sequencing artifact. A later analysis calculated a clonal expansion index for each public chain from normalized within-repertoire ranks of inferred template counts. A later analysis computed generation probabilities with a VDJ recombination model fitted to out-of-frame rearrangements, and checked the results against IGoR. Hypergeometric tests were used in a later analysis to score TCR-TCR, TCR-HLA and TCR-CMV co-occurrence, with a repertoire-size bias correction applied to the TCR pairs. In a later analysis, false discovery rates were estimated by permuting HLA or CMV assignments 20 times. In a later analysis, co-occurring TCRs were grouped using DBSCAN, with TCRdist sequence similarity added in when clustering inside HLA-allele-positive subsets. Repertoires with fewer than 30,000 or more than 120,000 public chains were left out of co-occurrence clustering, as were five repertoires with anomalous nucleotide sharing. This is the immuneACCESS table as TCRdb keeps it, with only in-frame sequences that have V and J called. A part of the clones is gone; compared with another copy, unresolved V genes explain less than half, and the rest is unexplained. V and J calls and clone size come straight from that table; D and trimming were deduced from the DNA. The sample includes fewer than 200,000 clones, with about four fifths observed a single time. The ten largest clones represent roughly 7.6% of the sample.

Germline trimming amounts to 6 bases on V and 4 bases on J, with 8 as the count of junction bases outside the gene matches. From the germline V gene, CDR1 is SNHLY and CDR2 is FYNNEI. The CDR3 sequence holds 15 residues, the cysteine and phenylalanine included. Of the read, only the CDR3 DNA is kept; its 45 bases are in frame from base 1. The chain uses TRBV2 and TRBJ1-5; the central 8 bases match TRBD1. The TCR originated in a woman younger than 45 in good health and CMV-seropositive. Sequencing input: PBMCs. The DNA sequence reads TGTGCCAGCAGGGGCGGACAGGGTAGTAATCAGCCCCAGCATTTT. Its product reads: CASRGGQGSNQPQHF.